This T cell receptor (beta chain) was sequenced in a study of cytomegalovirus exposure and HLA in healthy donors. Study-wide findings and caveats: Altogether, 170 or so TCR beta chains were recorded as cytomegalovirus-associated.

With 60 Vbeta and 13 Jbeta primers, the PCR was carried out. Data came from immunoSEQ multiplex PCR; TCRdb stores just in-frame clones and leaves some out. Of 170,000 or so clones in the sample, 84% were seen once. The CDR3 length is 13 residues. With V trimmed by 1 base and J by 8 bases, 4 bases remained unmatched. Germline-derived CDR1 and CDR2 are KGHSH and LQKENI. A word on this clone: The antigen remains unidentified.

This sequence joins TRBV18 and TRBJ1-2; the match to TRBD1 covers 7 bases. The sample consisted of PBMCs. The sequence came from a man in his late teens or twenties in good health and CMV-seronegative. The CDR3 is CASSPQGAQGYTF. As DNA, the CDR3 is TGTGCCAGCTCACCACAGGGGGCGCAAGGCTACACCTTC. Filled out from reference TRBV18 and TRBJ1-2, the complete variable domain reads NAGVMQNPRHLVRRRGQEARLRCSPMKGHSHVYWYRQLPEEGLKFMVYLQKENIIDESGMPKERFSAEFPKEGPSILRIQQVVRGDSAAYFCASSPQGAQGYTFGSGTRLTVV.